These 4 T cell receptor beta chains came from one sample sequenced in a study of CD8 T cells in Susac syndrome. The RNA, about 0.5 to 1 ug, was put through reverse transcription using random hexamers. One entry per CDR3 protein results from TCRdb running MiXCR on the immunoSEQ multiplex PCR reads. This repertoire shows around 120,000 distinct CDR3 sequences, about 95% found once; its top ten account for over 0.1%. The sequencing input was CD4+ T cells from PBMCs. These receptors were collected from a human donor with multiple sclerosis.

A single count supports this clonotype. The chain recombines TRBV30 with TRBJ2-2; 7 bases match TRBD1. Per germline, CDR1 GTSNPN and CDR2 SVGIG (reference sequence). CDR3 size: 14 residues. Unmatched junction bases numbered 3, after V lost 0 bases and J lost 5 bases. CDR3 sequence: CAWSVLQGTGELFF. The CDR3 nucleotides are TGTGCCTGGAGTGTACTACAGGGGACCGGGGAGCTGTTTTTT.

The chain links TRBV30 to TRBJ2-1; a possible D gene is TRBD1 (6 bases). Per the germline V gene, CDR1 is GTSNPN and CDR2 is SVGIG (reference sequence). The ends were cut back, 2 bases at V and 9 bases at J, with 11 bases in the middle. The CDR3 contains 12 residues. The CDR3 spells CAWSRGRGEQFF. The DNA for the CDR3 is TGTGCCTGGAGTCGGGGCAGGGGTGAGCAGTTCTTC. The complete variable domain, with remaining parts taken from reference TRBV30 and TRBJ2-1, reads SQTIHQWPATLVQPVGSPLSLECTVEGTSNPNLYWYRQAAGRGLQLLFYSVGIGQISSEVPQNLSASRPQDRQFILSSKKLLLSDSGFYLCAWSRGRGEQFFGPGTRLTVL.

This rearrangement joins TRBV29-1 to TRBJ1-2; tentative D call: TRBD1 (6 bases). There are 13 residues in the CDR3. The germline CDR1 and CDR2 sequences are SQVTM and ANQGSEA. The ends were cut back, 4 bases at V and 5 bases at J, with 14 bases in the middle. The CDR3 sequence is CSVVFGTNYGYTF. The CDR3 nucleotides are TGCAGCGTTGTATTCGGGACAAATTATGGCTACACCTTC.

The rearrangement uses TRBV29-1 and TRBJ1-2; maybe TRBD1 (6 bases). The germline V gene encodes CDR1 SQVTM and CDR2 ANQGSEA. V lost 6 bases to trimming and J lost 2 bases, with 16 bases between them. The CDR3 loop spans 14 amino acids. CDR3 nucleotides: TGCAGCGTGGAACCGGGACAACCGAACTATGGCTACACCTTC. It encodes CSVEPGQPNYGYTF.